These 27 T cell receptor beta chains originate from one sample sequenced in a study of T cell responses to AZD1222 COVID-19 vaccine. The assay was immunoSEQ multiplex PCR, and TCRdb's table has in-frame clones only and misses some. Among 120,000 to 150,000 clones listed, about 90% were seen once. The specimen comprised peripheral blood, sampled on day 0 of AZD1222 vaccination. The receptors stem from an adult in good health.

The CDR3 region is CATTGTENSPLHF. CDR3 DNA: TGTGCCACCACCGGGACAGAAAATTCACCCCTCCACTTT. The gene calls are TRBV15 and TRBJ1-6, with TRBD1 matching 7 bases. The CDR3 runs 13 residues. J was trimmed by 7 bases and V by 7 bases; bases with no gene match: 4. Germline V gene sequence: CDR1 LNHNV, CDR2 YYDKDF (reference sequence).

The V gene is TRBV3-1 (or the pseudogene TRBV3-2), the J gene TRBJ1-5; D is possibly TRBD1 (5 bases). The CDR3 length is 17 residues. In germline, CDR1 is LGHDT, CDR2 YNNKEL (reference sequence). Trimming removed 2 bases from V and 1 base from J, with 15 bases in between. CDR3 residues: CASSQPQGGGSNQPQHF. CDR3 coding DNA: TGTGCCAGCAGCCAACCCCAAGGCGGGGGAAGCAATCAGCCCCAGCATTTT.

The chain carries TRBV28 and TRBJ2-1; 10 bases match TRBD2. CDR1 is MDHEN and CDR2 is SYDVKM in the germline V gene. The CDR3 loop spans 15 amino acids. Trimming cost V 2 bases and J 11 bases; bases outside gene matches: 9. CDR3 in amino acids: CASSLPRLAGEKQFF. The CDR3 DNA reads as TGTGCCAGCAGTTTACCCCGACTAGCGGGTGAAAAGCAGTTCTTC. Drawing the rest from reference TRBV28 and TRBJ2-1, the complete variable domain is DVKVTQSSRYLVKRTGEKVFLECVQDMDHENMFWYRQDPGLGLRLIYFSYDVKMKEKGDIPEGYSVSREKKERFSLILESASTNQTSMYLCASSLPRLAGEKQFFGPGTRLTVL.

This clone was recorded a few times. V usage is TRBV6-2 or TRBV6-3 and J usage is TRBJ2-7; TRBD1 is a possible D gene (6 bases). Trimming stripped 6 bases from V and 7 bases from J, with 16 bases between. Germline-derived CDR1 and CDR2 are MNHEY and SVGEGT. This CDR3 comprises 13 residues. The CDR3 loop is CASSSTGFGEQYF. CDR3 DNA: TGTGCCAGCAGCTCTACAGGGTTTGGAGAGCAGTACTTC.

The chain carries TRBV7-3 and TRBJ1-1; D is unresolved. From germline, CDR1 is SGHTA and CDR2 FQGTGA. The CDR3 runs to 14 residues. V was pared by 1 base and J by 2 bases, with 8 bases between. This chain's CDR3 is CASSLIGGNTEAFF. CDR3 bases: TGTGCCAGCAGCTTAATTGGAGGCAACACTGAAGCTTTCTTT.

The gene calls are TRBV2 and TRBJ1-2, with D perhaps matching TRBD1 (5 bases). Germline V gene data show CDR1 as SNHLY and CDR2 as FYNNEI. V dropped 6 bases and J dropped 7 bases, with 18 bases sitting between them. The CDR3 consists of 14 residues. This chain's CDR3 is CASRPPGPMTGYTF. The CDR3 DNA is TGTGCCAGCAGACCCCCGGGACCGATGACTGGCTACACCTTC. The whole variable domain, filled in from reference TRBV2 and TRBJ1-2, reads EPEVTQTPSHQVTQMGQEVILRCVPISNHLYFYWYRQILGQKVEFLVSFYNNEISEKSEIFDDQFSVERPDGSNFTLKIRSTKLEDSAMYFCASRPPGPMTGYTFGSGTRLTVV.

This chain connects TRBV7-2 to TRBJ2-5; no firm D call. V shed 4 bases and J shed 5 bases, with 5 bases lying between them. CDR3 length equals 11 residues. CDR1 and CDR2 from the germline V gene are SGHTA and FQGNSA. The CDR3 nucleotides are TGTGCCAGCAGCTCCGTTGAGACCCAGTACTTC. Residues: CASSSVETQYF. The full variable domain, in which reference TRBV7-2 and TRBJ2-5 provide the parts outside the CDR3, is GAGVSQSPSNKVTEKGKDVELRCDPISGHTALYWYRQSLGQGLEFLIYFQGNSAPDKSGLPSDRFSAERTGGSVSTLTIQRTQQEDSAVYLCASSSVETQYFGPGTRLLVL.

The CDR3 nucleotides read TGTGCCAGCAGCTGGCCTCGGGGCTCTGACTATGAAAAACTGTTTTTT. Its translation is CASSWPRGSDYEKLFF. The chain combines TRBV28 with TRBJ1-4; D is possibly TRBD1 (5 bases). V lost 6 bases and J 6 bases, leaving 20 bases between the germline ends. Germline values: CDR1 MDHEN, CDR2 SYDVKM. The CDR3 length is 16 residues.

This clone was found a few times. J is TRBJ2-5 and V is TRBV7-6; 7 positions match TRBD2. V shed 6 bases and J 5 bases; nucleotides not matched to a gene: 12. CDR1 SGHVS and CDR2 FNYEAQ come from the germline V gene. The CDR3 loop spans 15 amino acids. CDR3 protein: CASSFNSGPGETQYF. Written as DNA, the CDR3 is TGTGCCAGCAGTTTCAATAGCGGGCCCGGGGAGACCCAGTACTTC.

The chain joins TRBV6-1 to TRBJ2-7; D not resolved. CDR3 length equals 12 residues. V dropped 3 bases and J dropped 2 bases, with 5 bases sitting between them. Germline V gene data show CDR1 as MNHNS and CDR2 as SASEGT. Written as DNA, the CDR3 is TGTGCCAGCAGTGAGGGTACCTACGAGCAGTACTTC. Amino acid sequence: CASSEGTYEQYF.

The genes are TRBV10-3 and TRBJ1-2; TRBD1 is a possible D gene (5 bases). CDR1 is ENHRY and CDR2 is SYGVKD in the germline V gene. V was cut by 3 bases and J by 4 bases, with 18 bases left in between. This CDR3 region has 16 residues. The CDR3 coding sequence is TGTGCCATCAGTGATCGGCAGGGCGTTTACGGCTATGGCTACACCTTC. It yields the protein CAISDRQGVYGYGYTF.

This sequence joins TRBV10-3 and TRBJ1-2; TRBD1 is a possible D gene (6 bases). CDR3 length: 14 amino acids. V was cut by 3 bases and J by 5 bases, with 13 bases left in between. Germline CDR1 ENHRY, CDR2 SYGVKD. CDR3 nucleotide sequence: TGTGCCATCAGTGACCGAGGACAGTCTTATGGCTACACCTTC. Amino acids: CAISDRGQSYGYTF.

The chain is built from TRBV7-9 and TRBJ1-6; tentative D call: TRBD1 (6 bases). V was cut by 1 base and J by 8 bases, with 12 bases left in between. This CDR3 is built from 15 residues. CDR1 and CDR2 (germline): SEHNR, FQNEAQ (reference sequence). The CDR3 loop reads CASSLEQGWYSPLHF. The CDR3 coding sequence is TGTGCCAGCAGCTTAGAACAGGGATGGTATTCACCCCTCCACTTT. The whole variable domain, filled in from reference TRBV7-9 and TRBJ1-6, reads DTGVSQNPRHKITKRGQNVTFRCDPISEHNRLYWYRQTLGQGPEFLTYFQNEAQLEKSRLLSDRFSAERPKGSFSTLEIQRTEQGDSAMYLCASSLEQGWYSPLHFGNGTRLTVT.

V is TRBV7-2 and J is TRBJ2-1, with 7 nucleotides matching TRBD2. Germline V CDR1 and CDR2: SGHTA, FQGNSA. CDR3 size: 14 residues. The V gene end was trimmed by 3 bases and the J gene end by 7 bases; junction bases not matched to a gene: 6. This chain's CDR3 is CASSLWGGVNEQFF. DNA of the CDR3: TGTGCCAGCAGCTTGTGGGGGGGGGTTAATGAGCAGTTCTTC.

The chain combines TRBV12-5 with TRBJ1-1, with TRBD1 matching over 7 bases. There are 14 residues in the CDR3. With 1 base clipped from V and 11 bases from J, the junction kept 10 bases outside the gene matches. Germline CDR1 reads LGHNT; CDR2 reads FRNRAP. In nucleotides, the CDR3 is TGTGCTAGTGGTTTGGGACGGGAGGGGGCTAAGGCTTTCTTT. Amino acids: CASGLGREGAKAFF.

Of note for this clone: One end of the junction fails to match germline, which may point to a read error. The V gene is TRBV7-7, the J gene TRBJ2-2; weak D call: TRBD1 (6 bases). This CDR3 has 17 residues. CDR1 SSHAT and CDR2 FNYEAQ come from the germline V gene (reference sequence). DNA for the CDR3: TGTGCTAGCAGACGAGCCACAGGGCCCGCGAACACCGGGGAGCTGTTTTTT. This encodes CASRRATGPANTGELFF.

This clone was seen more than once but under ten times. The V gene is TRBV6-2 or TRBV6-3, the J gene TRBJ1-6; D not certain. This CDR3 comprises 14 residues. Trimming shortened V by 2 bases and J by 8 bases, and 10 bases separated the two germline ends. Germline loops: CDR1 MNHEY, CDR2 SVGEGT. The CDR3 loop is CASSYGPEDSPLHF. The CDR3 nucleotides read TGTGCCAGCAGTTACGGACCGGAGGATTCACCCCTCCACTTT.

In DNA, the CDR3 is TGCGCCAGCAGCACCCGTAGCGGGGCCACAGATACGCAGTATTTT. Translation: CASSTRSGATDTQYF. The rearrangement joins TRBV4-3 to TRBJ2-3; TRBD2 aligns across 8 bases. J lost 2 bases, V lost 5 bases, and 6 bases had no gene match. CDR1 and CDR2 from the germline V gene are LGHNA and YSLEER. CDR3 length equals 15 residues.

This rearrangement joins TRBV9 to TRBJ2-7, with 8 bases identical to TRBD2. There are 16 residues in the CDR3. Unmatched junction bases numbered 12, after V lost 4 bases and J lost 3 bases. Germline V gene lookup returns CDR1 SGDLS and CDR2 YYNGEE. The CDR3 spells CASSPGGAGVFYEQYF. As DNA, the CDR3 is TGTGCCAGCAGCCCGGGGGGAGCGGGGGTTTTCTACGAGCAGTACTTC.

This sequence joins TRBV6-5 and TRBJ2-7, with 10 bases that match TRBD1. Unmatched junction bases numbered 5, after V lost 8 bases and J lost 4 bases. The germline CDR1 and CDR2 sequences are MNHEY and SVGAGI. The CDR3 is 13 amino acids. This CDR3 is CASRQGALYEQYF. The DNA of the CDR3 is TGTGCCAGCCGACAGGGGGCGTTGTACGAGCAGTACTTC.

The CDR3 nucleotides are TGTGCCAGCAGGGGCAGGGGGGCCAACTATGGCTACACCTTC. This translates into CASRGRGANYGYTF. The rearrangement links TRBV28 to TRBJ1-2, with 7 bases aligning to TRBD1. CDR1 and CDR2 from the germline V gene are MDHEN and SYDVKM. CDR3 length: 14 residues. Trimming took 6 bases from V and 2 from J; bases not matched to a gene: 6.

The chain recombines TRBV7-2 with TRBJ1-1; D uncertain. V was shortened by 1 base and J by 4 bases, with 22 bases between the two germline ends. The length of the CDR3 is 18 residues. Germline V lookup: CDR1 SGHTA, CDR2 FQGNSA. CDR3 region: CASSLVLSLRESITEAFF. CDR3 coding DNA: TGTGCCAGCAGCTTAGTATTATCCCTAAGGGAATCCATCACTGAAGCTTTCTTT.

The chain joins TRBV18 to TRBJ1-5, with a possible D match to TRBD1 (5 bases). CDR3 length equals 15 residues. Between the trimmed V and J ends, which lost 5 bases and 6 bases, there was a span of 17 bases. Germline CDR1 is KGHSH and CDR2 is LQKENI. CDR3 sequence: CASSSTTGGAQPQHF. The CDR3 nucleotides are TGTGCCAGCTCATCAACAACCGGGGGAGCTCAGCCCCAGCATTTT. Based on the CDR3 plus reference TRBV18 and TRBJ1-5, the full variable domain is NAGVMQNPRHLVRRRGQEARLRCSPMKGHSHVYWYRQLPEEGLKFMVYLQKENIIDESGMPKERFSAEFPKEGPSILRIQQVVRGDSAAYFCASSSTTGGAQPQHFGDGTRLSIL.

The V gene is TRBV12-3 or TRBV12-4, the J gene TRBJ1-3, with D hard to call. The CDR3 has 12 residues. V was trimmed by 11 bases and J by 0 bases, leaving 8 bases between them. CDR3 DNA: TGTGCCTGCGCTAACTCTGGAAACACCATATATTTT. Translating gives CACANSGNTIYF.

This chain connects TRBV19 to TRBJ2-5; TRBD1 agrees at 9 bases. This CDR3 has 15 residues. Trimming removed 5 bases from V and 5 bases from J; junction bases left unmatched: 9. Germline CDR1 LNHDA, CDR2 SQIVND (reference sequence). CDR3 bases: TGTGCCAGTAGTGCATCAGGGACAGGGAAGGAGACCCAGTACTTC. It yields the protein CASSASGTGKETQYF.

The gene calls are TRBV4-2 and TRBJ1-3, with a possible D match to TRBD1 (5 bases). Germline V lookup: CDR1 LGHNA, CDR2 YNFKEQ. V was pared by 4 bases and J by 8 bases, with 24 bases between. This CDR3 region has 17 residues. The CDR3 coding sequence is TGTGCCAGCAGCCGGAACCAGGGCGCAGATGGGGGATACACCATATATTTT. This codes for CASSRNQGADGGYTIYF.

The gene calls are TRBV7-6 and TRBJ1-3, with D possibly TRBD1 on 5 matching bases. This CDR3 region has 13 residues. Germline V gives CDR1 SGHVS, CDR2 FNYEAQ. The V end was cut by 5 bases, the J end by 8 bases, with 13 bases between. In DNA form, the CDR3 reads TGTGCCAGCAGCCAGAATGGGGGTGACACCATATATTTT. It codes for CASSQNGGDTIYF.